Below are 18 T cell receptor beta chains sequenced from a single sample in a study of vaccination effects on CD4 cells after COVID-19. These receptors have no identified antigens. CD4+ T cells specific for antigen were expanded with viral peptide pools by the ViraFEST assay before sequencing. Subsequent to a culture period of more than 8 days, CD4+ T cells were isolated. This person's SARS-CoV-2 infection, confirmed by PCR, occurred between March and December 2020. Vaccination of participants consisted of two doses of either the BNT162b2 or mRNA-1273 vaccine. Generated by immunoSEQ multiplex PCR, the TCRdb table keeps only in-frame clones and is missing some. The table lists more than 13,000 clones, over 60% of them singletons. Material: CD4+ T cells from PBMCs cultured with HCoV-NL63 spike peptides, obtained after COVID-19 vaccination. The origin of the receptors is a human donor who had a prior SARS-CoV-2 infection.

The chain uses TRBV5-1 and TRBJ2-7, with 8 bases matching TRBD1. Germline loops: CDR1 SGHRS, CDR2 YFSETQ. V shed 4 bases and J 0 bases; nucleotides not matched to a gene: 12. The CDR3 extends over 17 amino acids. This chain's CDR3 is CASSLRAAGGLSYEQYF. The CDR3 nucleotides read TGCGCCAGCAGCCTCCGGGCCGCAGGGGGCCTCTCCTACGAGCAGTACTTC.

This clone has just a few counts. The V call is TRBV7-9, the J call TRBJ2-7, with D possibly matching TRBD1 (6 bases). The V and J ends lost 3 bases and 1 base respectively, with 19 bases between them. Germline-derived CDR1 and CDR2 are SEHNR and FQNEAQ (reference sequence). This CDR3 region has 17 residues. CDR3 bases: TGTGCCAGCAGCTTTGGGTGGGGGCCAAGGGGTTCCTACGAGCAGTACTTC. Its protein product is CASSFGWGPRGSYEQYF.

The chain is built from TRBV30 and TRBJ2-5; D is undetermined. Trimming removed 0 bases at V and 5 bases at J, with 7 bases between. The CDR3 covers 12 residues. Germline V gene lookup returns CDR1 GTSNPN and CDR2 SVGIG (reference sequence). CDR3 protein: CAWSVLWETQYF. The CDR3 DNA reads TGTGCCTGGAGTGTACTCTGGGAGACCCAGTACTTC.

The sample holds a few counts of this clone. The chain combines TRBV4-1 with TRBJ1-5; D gene ambiguous. Trimming pared 4 bases from V and 0 bases from J, leaving 10 bases between. In germline, CDR1 is MGHRA, CDR2 YSYEKL. There are 15 residues in the CDR3. This CDR3 is CASSLLGYSNQPQHF. The CDR3 nucleotides are TGCGCCAGCAGCCTCCTCGGGTATAGCAATCAGCCCCAGCATTTT.

The chain couples TRBV10-3 to TRBJ2-3, with a possible D match to TRBD2 (6 bases). Trimming removed 4 bases at V and 1 base at J, with 9 bases between. CDR1 ENHRY and CDR2 SYGVKD come from the germline V gene. The CDR3 sequence is 14 residues long. DNA of the CDR3: TGTGCCATCAGTGTCTCGGGGGGCACAGATACGCAGTATTTT. Its translation is CAISVSGGTDTQYF.

The chain recombines TRBV11-3 with TRBJ2-7; D remains ambiguous. V was clipped by 5 bases and J by 0 bases, with 11 bases between them. This CDR3 comprises 14 residues. Germline V gene data show CDR1 as SGHNT and CDR2 as YENEEA. The CDR3 protein is CASSARTSSYEQYF. The CDR3 nucleotides are TGTGCCAGCAGCGCCAGGACGAGCTCCTACGAGCAGTACTTC.

The chain is built from TRBV9 and TRBJ1-1; D gene unclear. The germline V and J ends were trimmed by 2 bases and 2 bases, with 7 bases remaining between them. The CDR3 runs to 13 residues. Germline V gene lookup returns CDR1 SGDLS and CDR2 YYNGEE. This chain's CDR3 is CASSVNRNTEAFF. CDR3 sequence (DNA): TGTGCCAGCAGCGTCAACAGAAACACTGAAGCTTTCTTT.

The chain couples TRBV20-1 to TRBJ1-5; 8 positions agree with TRBD1. The V and J ends lost 3 bases and 3 bases, in that order; junction bases with no gene match: 4. The CDR3 loop spans 14 amino acids. CDR1 is DFQATT and CDR2 is SNEGSKA in the germline V gene (reference sequence). CDR3 nucleotides: TGCAGTGCTAGTGACAGGGGAGTCAATCAGCCCCAGCATTTT. Its protein is CSASDRGVNQPQHF.

This CDR3 is CASRPNMNTEAFF. The DNA of the CDR3 is TGTGCCAGCAGACCGAACATGAACACTGAAGCTTTCTTT. This rearrangement joins TRBV12-3 or TRBV12-4 to TRBJ1-1, with unresolved D. CDR3 length: 13 residues. The germline V and J ends were trimmed by 6 bases and 0 bases, with 8 bases remaining between them.

This sequence joins TRBV5-1 and TRBJ2-3; TRBD2 matches at 9 bases. The CDR3 is 18 residues long. Per germline, CDR1 SGHRS and CDR2 YFSETQ. Germline trimming cut 0 bases from V and 3 bases from J; bases unmatched to any gene: 11. The CDR3 bases are TGCGCCAGCAGCTTGGGAAGGTTTAGCGGGAGAGGGACAGATACGCAGTATTTT. Its translation: CASSLGRFSGRGTDTQYF.

The chain has TRBV2 and TRBJ2-1; D gene uncertain. The V gene lost 6 bases and the J gene lost 4 bases, with 4 bases spanning the gap. The CDR3 covers 11 residues. Per the germline V gene, CDR1 is SNHLY and CDR2 is FYNNEI. CDR3 region: CASREYNEQFF. As DNA, the CDR3 is TGTGCCAGCAGGGAGTACAATGAGCAGTTCTTC.

The chain couples TRBV7-3 to TRBJ2-1; 7 positions match TRBD2. The CDR3 is 15 amino acids. The V segment lost 8 bases and the J segment 12 bases; nucleotides outside the gene matches: 19. CDR1 and CDR2 (germline): SGHTA, FQGTGA. Written as DNA, the CDR3 is TGTGCCAGCCAAGCTAGGGGAGGGATGGGGCAACGGCAGTTCTTC. Amino acid sequence: CASQARGGMGQRQFF.

This clone has just a few counts. This chain joins TRBV4-3 and TRBJ1-1; no definite D call. The V end lost 0 bases, the J end lost 2 bases, and 16 bases lay between the germline ends. There are 17 residues in the CDR3. Per germline, CDR1 LGHNA and CDR2 YSLEER. CDR3 sequence (DNA): TGCGCCAGCAGCCAAGATCTCGGTGGATTTTTAAACACTGAAGCTTTCTTT. Its protein product is CASSQDLGGFLNTEAFF.

This chain connects TRBV7-2 to TRBJ2-7, with 11 bases matching TRBD2. Unmatched junction bases numbered 4, after V lost 2 bases and J lost 4 bases. CDR3 length equals 15 residues. CDR1 and CDR2 (germline): SGHTA, FQGNSA. Here the CDR3 reads CASSLMLAGGYEQYF. The CDR3 bases are TGTGCCAGCAGCTTAATGTTAGCGGGAGGGTACGAGCAGTACTTC. The variable domain in full, completed from reference TRBV7-2 and TRBJ2-7, reads GAGVSQSPSNKVTEKGKDVELRCDPISGHTALYWYRQSLGQGLEFLIYFQGNSAPDKSGLPSDRFSAERTGGSVSTLTIQRTQQEDSAVYLCASSLMLAGGYEQYFGPGTRLTVT.

Here the CDR3 reads CASSLRVGNSPLHF. The CDR3 DNA reads TGTGCCAGCAGCTTAAGGGTGGGTAATTCACCCCTCCACTTT. This chain uses TRBV7-9 with TRBJ1-6; D is ambiguous. The CDR3 is 14 residues long. Trimming took 2 bases from V and 6 from J, leaving 8 bases between them. The germline V gene encodes CDR1 SEHNR and CDR2 FQNEAQ (reference sequence).

The chain recombines TRBV5-5 with TRBJ2-7; 10 positions agree with TRBD1. From germline, CDR1 is SGHKS and CDR2 YYEKEE (reference sequence). The CDR3 covers 16 residues. J was trimmed by 3 bases and V by 1 base; bases with no gene match: 7. This CDR3 is CASSLSWTGGLYEQYF. Written as DNA, the CDR3 is TGTGCCAGCAGCTTGTCCTGGACAGGGGGACTCTACGAGCAGTACTTC.

The V call is TRBV4-1, the J call TRBJ2-7, with D perhaps TRBD1 (6 bases). The CDR3 length is 15 residues. V dropped 0 bases and J dropped 5 bases, with 14 bases sitting between them. CDR1 and CDR2 from the germline V gene are MGHRA and YSYEKL. Written as DNA, the CDR3 is TGCGCCAGCAGCCAAGATTGGGGCAGGGGAGACGAGCAGTACTTC. Translation gives CASSQDWGRGDEQYF.

J is TRBJ1-2 and V is TRBV7-2; TRBD1 agrees at 8 bases. Trimming took 4 bases from V and 4 from J; bases not matched to a gene: 2. The CDR3 is made up of 13 amino acids. CDR1 is SGHTA and CDR2 is FQGNSA in the germline V gene. The CDR3: CASSWTGPYGYTF. CDR3 DNA sequence: TGTGCCAGCAGCTGGACAGGGCCCTATGGCTACACCTTC.